Following are 30 T cell receptor beta chains from one sample sequenced in a study of blood T cell repertoires in COVID-19. Sequencing used immunoSEQ multiplex PCR; TCRdb keeps in-frame clones, though not all of them. The table has roughly 300,000 clones, 70% to 85% seen once. The sequencing input was peripheral blood. The receptors were sampled from a human donor with COVID-19, enrolled during active disease. The donor label of this sample is uncertain.

The V call is TRBV3-1 (or the pseudogene TRBV3-2), the J call TRBJ1-5; D ambiguous. The ends were cut back, 0 bases at V and 7 bases at J, with 7 bases in the middle. The CDR3 has 13 amino acids. Germline values: CDR1 LGHDT, CDR2 YNNKEL (reference sequence). This CDR3 is CASSQERMQPQHF. The CDR3 nucleotides are TGTGCCAGCAGCCAAGAGAGAATGCAGCCCCAGCATTTT.

The chain employs TRBV28 and TRBJ1-1; maybe TRBD1 (6 bases). Per the germline V gene, CDR1 is MDHEN and CDR2 is SYDVKM. The CDR3 loop spans 14 amino acids. The germline V and J ends were trimmed by 3 bases and 4 bases, with 12 bases remaining between them. CDR3 bases: TGTGCCAGCAGTTTCCTACAGGGTCGCACTGAAGCTTTCTTT. This gives the protein CASSFLQGRTEAFF.

This clone came up once. The chain combines TRBV28 with TRBJ2-1, with 12 nucleotides matching TRBD1. Germline V lookup: CDR1 MDHEN, CDR2 SYDVKM. Trimming removed 6 bases from V and 7 bases from J; junction bases left unmatched: 10. The length of the CDR3 is 16 residues. CDR3 sequence (DNA): TGTGCCAGCAGGACCCCGGGACAGGGGGCAATAAATGAGCAGTTCTTC. Protein product: CASRTPGQGAINEQFF.

V and J are TRBV7-3 and TRBJ2-1; 7 positions agree with TRBD1. Looked up from germline, CDR1 is SGHTA and CDR2 is FQGTGA. The length of the CDR3 is 13 residues. The trim removed 1 base at V and 15 bases at J, leaving 9 bases unmatched. The CDR3 here is CASSLMPRQGLFF. The CDR3 nucleotides read TGTGCCAGCAGCTTAATGCCCCGACAGGGTTTGTTCTTC. Full variable domain (outside the CDR3, taken from reference TRBV7-3 and TRBJ2-1): GAGVSQTPSNKVTEKGKYVELRCDPISGHTALYWYRQSLGQGPEFLIYFQGTGAADDSGLPNDRFFAVRPEGSVSTLKIQRTERGDSAVYLCASSLMPRQGLFFGPGTRLTVL.

The chain has TRBV5-6 and TRBJ2-3; 7 bases are a match to TRBD2. The trim removed 6 bases at V and 4 bases at J, leaving 5 bases unmatched. The CDR3 is made up of 13 amino acids. CDR1 and CDR2 from the germline V gene are SGHDT and YYEEEE. The CDR3 here is CASTLGGSDTQYF. The CDR3 DNA reads as TGTGCCAGCACCCTGGGGGGGTCAGATACGCAGTATTTT.

This chain connects TRBV30 to TRBJ2-2, with D maybe TRBD2 (6 bases). The ends were cut back, 2 bases at V and 5 bases at J, with 18 bases in the middle. The CDR3 covers 16 residues. Germline V CDR1 and CDR2: GTSNPN, SVGIG (reference sequence). DNA of the CDR3: TGTGCCTGGAGTCACCACATGTCTGGGAGGACCGGGGAGCTGTTTTTT. It is translated as CAWSHHMSGRTGELFF.

The chain uses TRBV30 and TRBJ1-1; possible D gene TRBD1, 6 bases. Trimming cost V 0 bases and J 4 bases, with 9 bases left between them. This CDR3 spans 13 amino acids. Germline assignment: CDR1 GTSNPN and CDR2 SVGIG (reference sequence). In DNA, the CDR3 is TGTGCCTGGAGTGTAGGGGGAGTCACTGAAGCTTTCTTT. Encoded protein: CAWSVGGVTEAFF.

The rearrangement uses TRBV10-3 and TRBJ1-2; unclear D gene. Germline V gene sequence: CDR1 ENHRY, CDR2 SYGVKD. Trimming took 3 bases from V and 4 from J, leaving 9 bases between them. This CDR3 spans 13 amino acids. CDR3 loop: CAISDSTVYGYTF. The CDR3 DNA reads TGTGCCATCAGTGATAGTACAGTCTATGGCTACACCTTC.

There are a few counts of this clone. The genes are TRBV19 and TRBJ1-5; the D gene is possibly TRBD1 (5 bases). The V and J ends lost 4 bases and 5 bases respectively, with 12 bases between them. The length of the CDR3 is 14 residues. Germline CDR1 reads LNHDA; CDR2 reads SQIVND (reference sequence). The CDR3 loop reads CASSKGSTDQPQHF. CDR3 nucleotide sequence: TGTGCCAGTAGTAAGGGGTCTACGGATCAGCCCCAGCATTTT.

This clone was detected once. The V gene is TRBV4-3, the J gene TRBJ1-4; D may be TRBD1 (6 bases). V lost 4 bases to trimming and J lost 4 bases, with 13 bases between them. CDR1 and CDR2 from the germline V gene are LGHNA and YSLEER. This CDR3 contains 15 residues. CDR3: CASSRAGAGNEKLFF. Written as DNA, the CDR3 is TGCGCCAGCAGCCGGGCAGGGGCGGGTAATGAAAAACTGTTTTTT.

V usage is TRBV6-4 and J usage is TRBJ2-4; TRBD1 might be the D (5 bases). The CDR3 consists of 15 residues. Per germline, CDR1 MRHNA and CDR2 SNTAGT. Trimming removed 6 bases from V and 5 bases from J, with 17 bases in between. The CDR3, as DNA: TGTGCCAGCAGGGGCCCATGGCAGGGTGAAAACATTCAGTACTTC. Residues: CASRGPWQGENIQYF.

V usage is TRBV6-4 and J usage is TRBJ1-1, with D possibly TRBD1 on 6 matching bases. With 4 bases removed from V and 1 base from J, the gap between germline ends came to 7 bases. CDR1 is MRHNA and CDR2 is SNTAGT in the germline V gene. The CDR3 extends over 13 amino acids. This CDR3 reads CASSADRNTEAFF. The CDR3 DNA reads TGTGCCAGCAGTGCGGACAGGAACACTGAAGCTTTCTTT.

The CDR3 loop is CASSEWGRDYSNQPQHF. CDR3 bases: TGTGCCAGCAGTGAATGGGGCAGGGACTATAGCAATCAGCCCCAGCATTTT. The J gene is TRBJ1-5, the V gene TRBV2; the D gene is possibly TRBD1 (5 bases). Trimming removed 2 bases from V and 0 bases from J, with 14 bases in between. The CDR3 runs to 17 residues. The germline CDR1 and CDR2 sequences are SNHLY and FYNNEI.

This clone was seen repeatedly, ten times or more. The same CDR3 can be traced to other DNA sequences in this sample. The chain couples TRBV5-1 to TRBJ1-3; 7 positions match TRBD1. The CDR3 spans 15 residues. The J segment lost 0 bases and the V segment lost 4 bases, leaving 4 bases of the junction unmatched. Germline lookup yields CDR1 SGHRS and CDR2 YFSETQ. CDR3 amino acids: CASSLDRVSGNTIYF. CDR3 sequence (DNA): TGCGCCAGCAGCCTCGACAGGGTCTCTGGAAACACCATATATTTT. Looking up the rest from reference TRBV5-1 and TRBJ1-3 gives the full variable domain: KAGVTQTPRYLIKTRGQQVTLSCSPISGHRSVSWYQQTPGQGLQFLFEYFSETQRNKGNFPGRFSGRQFSNSRSEMNVSTLELGDSALYLCASSLDRVSGNTIYFGEGSWLTVV.

The V call is TRBV19, the J call TRBJ2-5; 9 bases match TRBD1. Germline-derived CDR1 and CDR2 are LNHDA and SQIVND (reference sequence). This CDR3 is 14 amino acids long. Losses at the gene ends were 5 bases for V and 5 bases for J; bases not matched to a gene: 6. DNA for the CDR3: TGTGCCAGTAGTGTAACAGGGGGCCGGGAGACCCAGTACTTC. Amino acids: CASSVTGGRETQYF.

The V gene is TRBV9, the J gene TRBJ2-5, with 11 nucleotides matching TRBD1. The germline gives CDR1 SGDLS, CDR2 YYNGEE. With V trimmed by 1 base and J by 8 bases, 7 bases remained unmatched. The CDR3 consists of 15 residues. For the CDR3, the DNA is TGTGCCAGCAGCGTAACCGGACAGGGGGCAATCACCCAGTACTTC. Protein sequence: CASSVTGQGAITQYF. Looking up the rest from reference TRBV9 and TRBJ2-5 gives the full variable domain: DSGVTQTPKHLITATGQRVTLRCSPRSGDLSVYWYQQSLDQGLQFLIQYYNGEERAKGNILERFSAQQFPDLHSELNLSSLELGDSALYFCASSVTGQGAITQYFGPGTRLLVL.

Here the CDR3 DNA reads TGCGCCAGCAATTCGGGCGGGCTTAGCTCCTACAATGAGCAGTTCTTC. This encodes CASNSGGLSSYNEQFF. V usage is TRBV10-1 and J usage is TRBJ2-1; TRBD2 might be the D (5 bases). This CDR3 comprises 16 residues. In germline, CDR1 is WNHNN, CDR2 SYGVQD (reference sequence). V gave up 7 bases and J gave up 0 bases, with 16 bases separating them.

The V gene is TRBV5-1, the J gene TRBJ2-7; D remains unclear. The CDR3 contains 15 residues. Trimming removed 2 bases at V and 2 bases at J, with 14 bases between. The germline gives CDR1 SGHRS, CDR2 YFSETQ. The CDR3 DNA is TGCGCCAGCAGCTTATTAGTGGGTGACACCTACGAGCAGTACTTC. Its protein is CASSLLVGDTYEQYF.

The CDR3 nucleotides read TGTGCCAGCAGCTCGGGTCCGGGAGGGCCCAGCGAGCAGTACTTC. Translated: CASSSGPGGPSEQYF. The chain recombines TRBV7-3 with TRBJ2-7; TRBD2 matches at 8 bases. This CDR3 has 15 residues. The J segment lost 6 bases and the V segment lost 4 bases, leaving 11 bases of the junction unmatched. Looked up from germline, CDR1 is SGHTA and CDR2 is FQGTGA.

The CDR3 region has the DNA TGTGCCACCCATTCGAACACTGAAGCTTTCTTT. This translates into CATHSNTEAFF. The rearrangement uses TRBV10-3 and TRBJ1-1; D unclear. CDR1 is ENHRY and CDR2 is SYGVKD in the germline V gene. V was trimmed by 10 bases and J by 1 base, leaving 7 bases between them. The CDR3 contains 11 residues.

The chain joins TRBV19 to TRBJ2-7; 7 nucleotides match TRBD1. The CDR3 spans 15 residues. With 2 bases clipped from V and 5 bases from J, the junction kept 9 bases outside the gene matches. Germline CDR1 LNHDA, CDR2 SQIVND (reference sequence). Here the CDR3 reads CASSIRQGNWDEQYF. The DNA for the CDR3 is TGTGCCAGTAGTATAAGACAGGGTAATTGGGACGAGCAGTACTTC.

The gene calls are TRBV7-2 and TRBJ1-6; TRBD1 agrees at 10 bases. The V and J ends lost 5 bases and 6 bases, in that order; junction bases with no gene match: 1. This CDR3 has 14 amino acids. CDR1 and CDR2 (germline): SGHTA, FQGNSA. This CDR3 reads CASSRDRGNSPLHF. In DNA, the CDR3 is TGTGCCAGCAGCCGGGACAGGGGTAATTCACCCCTCCACTTT.

V usage is TRBV11-3 and J usage is TRBJ1-1, with a weak D call TRBD1 (5 bases). The CDR3 totals 14 residues. CDR1 and CDR2 (germline): SGHNT, YENEEA. Trimming removed 5 bases from V and 4 bases from J, with 14 bases in between. The CDR3 DNA reads as TGTGCCAGCAGCCCAGGCAGGGCGAGCACTGAAGCTTTCTTT. Its protein product is CASSPGRASTEAFF. The full variable domain, its missing parts supplied by reference TRBV11-3 and TRBJ1-1, is EAGVVQSPRYKIIEKKQPVAFWCNPISGHNTLYWYLQNLGQGPELLIRYENEEAVDDSQLPKDRFSAERLKGVDSTLKIQPAELGDSAVYLCASSPGRASTEAFFGQGTRLTVV.

This clone was counted only a few times. A read error is likely here: a far larger clone is one base away. The CDR3 protein is CASSLNNEQFF. CDR3 nucleotide sequence: TGTGCCAGCAGCCTCAACAATGAGCAGTTCTTC. The rearrangement links TRBV3-1 (or the pseudogene TRBV3-2) to TRBJ2-1; D is ambiguous. The CDR3 is made up of 11 amino acids. Germline V gene data show CDR1 as LGHDT and CDR2 as YNNKEL (reference sequence). V lost 4 bases and J 5 bases, leaving 3 bases between the germline ends.

As DNA, the CDR3 is TGTGCCAGCAGCGGCGAGCGGTCTGGGGCCAACGTCCTGACTTTC. Residues: CASSGERSGANVLTF. This chain links TRBV9 with TRBJ2-6, with TRBD2 as a possible D gene (5 bases). V was shortened by 3 bases and J by 1 base, with 8 bases between the two germline ends. Germline V lookup: CDR1 SGDLS, CDR2 YYNGEE. The CDR3 is 15 residues long.

This clone was observed a handful of times. The chain carries TRBV3-1 (or the pseudogene TRBV3-2) and TRBJ1-5; tentative D call: TRBD1 (5 bases). Deletions cut 1 base from V and 3 bases from J, with 13 bases between. The CDR3 contains 16 residues. CDR1 is LGHDT, CDR2 YNNKEL, per germline (reference sequence). The CDR3 DNA is TGTGCCAGCAGCCAAGGGGGGGGATATGACAATCAGCCCCAGCATTTT. This codes for CASSQGGGYDNQPQHF.

This clone was recorded only once. The chain couples TRBV7-2 to TRBJ2-7, with TRBD2 matching over 10 bases. Germline loops: CDR1 SGHTA, CDR2 FQGNSA. CDR3 size: 17 residues. With V trimmed by 1 base and J by 5 bases, 11 bases remained unmatched. CDR3 nucleotide sequence: TGTGCCAGCAGCTTAGGGGCTAGCGGGAGTCTAGCCCACGAGCAGTACTTC. Protein sequence: CASSLGASGSLAHEQYF.

This clone was seen just once. The genes are TRBV10-2 and TRBJ1-1, with a possible D match to TRBD1 (6 bases). This CDR3 is 14 amino acids long. The germline CDR1 and CDR2 sequences are WSHSY and SAAADI. V dropped 5 bases and J dropped 1 base, with 11 bases sitting between them. CDR3 region: CASSPPDRNTEAFF. CDR3 nucleotides: TGCGCCAGCAGTCCCCCGGACAGGAACACTGAAGCTTTCTTT.

This chain joins TRBV2 and TRBJ2-7, with D perhaps matching TRBD2 (5 bases). This CDR3 is built from 13 residues. With 7 bases removed from V and 7 bases from J, the gap between germline ends came to 17 bases. Germline V gene lookup returns CDR1 SNHLY and CDR2 FYNNEI. In nucleotides, the CDR3 is TGTGCCAGCAAGTACGGGGATCCGGGTGAGCAGTACTTC. Its translation is CASKYGDPGEQYF.

This chain links TRBV28 with TRBJ1-4; 9 bases align to TRBD1. The V gene's germline CDR1 is MDHEN and CDR2 SYDVKM. V lost 10 bases and J lost 4; bases outside the gene matches: 7. The CDR3 spans 14 residues. CDR3 in DNA: TGTGCCACCTTAGACAGGGGGAATAATGAAAAACTGTTTTTT. This gives the protein CATLDRGNNEKLFF.